Listed here are 18 T cell receptor delta chains from one sample, sequenced in a study of Vδ1+ human thymocytes. Points from the study as a whole: In the thymus, TRG and TRD repertoires looked highly polyclonal with Gaussian CDR3 lengths.

Extracted RNA was reverse transcribed into cDNA. Pooled V-gene forward primers with one constant-region reverse primer generated the CDR3 amplicons by multiplex PCR. TCRdb reprocessed the multiplex PCR reads using CATT. The sample yields 80,000 or so delta-chain clones, roughly a third seen once. No antigen has been identified for these receptors. The specimen sequenced was Vdelta1+ gamma-delta thymocytes from the thymus. The subset was: FACS-sorted CD3+ TCRalphabeta- TCRVdelta1+ TCRVdelta2- thymocytes. The receptor set was obtained from a boy under two years old who had congenital heart surgery.

The chain combines TRDV1 with TRDJ1, with D possibly TRDD3 on 5 matching bases. The length of the CDR3 is 18 residues. Germline V gives CDR1 TSWWSYY, CDR2 QGS. V was trimmed by 1 base and J by 0 bases, leaving 18 bases between them. The CDR3 protein is CALGERGVIDGYTDKLIF. In nucleotides, the CDR3 is TGTGCTCTTGGGGAACGGGGGGTGATTGACGGGTACACCGATAAACTCATCTTT.

The V gene is TRDV2, the J gene TRDJ1; 13 positions agree with TRDD3. The length of the CDR3 is 14 residues. Trimming took 9 bases from V and 2 from J; bases not matched to a gene: 5. Germline loops: CDR1 GEAIGNYY, CDR2 EKD. CDR3 coding DNA: TGTGCCCGCGTACTGGGGGATACGACCGATAAACTCATCTTT. Its translation is CARVLGDTTDKLIF.

V and J are TRDV1 and TRDJ1; TRDD3 is a possible D gene (10 bases). There are 22 residues in the CDR3. The germline V and J ends were trimmed by 2 bases and 0 bases, with 31 bases remaining between them. Germline V lookup: CDR1 TSWWSYY, CDR2 QGS. CDR3 in DNA: TGTGCTCTTGGGGAAGACGGCCTTCCTACGACTGGGGGATGCACCTACACCGATAAACTCATCTTT. Protein: CALGEDGLPTTGGCTYTDKLIF.

The table lists this clone with a few counts. The chain is built from TRDV1 and TRDJ1; no clear D. Trimming stripped 1 base from V and 11 bases from J, with 11 bases between. Germline loops: CDR1 TSWWSYY, CDR2 QGS. There are 12 residues in the CDR3. The CDR3 bases are TGTGCTCTTGGGGAACCCCCCGCCGGGCTCATCTTT. Its protein is CALGEPPAGLIF.

The V gene is TRDV1, the J gene TRDJ1, with 9 bases identical to TRDD3. This CDR3 is built from 18 residues. With V trimmed by 2 bases and J by 0 bases, 10 bases remained unmatched. Germline assignment: CDR1 TSWWSYY and CDR2 QGS. CDR3 loop: CALGEVKLGDHYTDKLIF. CDR3 DNA sequence: TGTGCTCTTGGGGAAGTCAAACTGGGGGACCACTACACCGATAAACTCATCTTT.

The chain couples TRDV1 to TRDJ1; TRDD3 matches 10 bases. The CDR3 spans 22 residues. Germline CDR1 is TSWWSYY and CDR2 is QGS. The J segment lost 2 bases and the V segment lost 1 base, leaving 22 bases of the junction unmatched. CDR3 sequence (DNA): TGTGCTCTTGGGGAACCCGGCCACGTTGGGTGGGGGATACAGAGAGGAACCGATAAACTCATCTTT. Residues: CALGEPGHVGWGIQRGTDKLIF.

The gene calls are TRDV1 and TRDJ1; 9 positions match TRDD2. Trimming removed 4 bases from V and 0 bases from J; junction bases left unmatched: 21. This CDR3 comprises 21 residues. CDR1 is TSWWSYY and CDR2 is QGS in the germline V gene. CDR3 loop: CALGAPSYTIGVGDYTDKLIF. The CDR3 DNA is TGTGCTCTTGGGGCGCCTTCCTACACTATCGGCGTGGGGGACTACACCGATAAACTCATCTTT.

This clone was counted between two and nine times. Other DNA variants within this sample encode the same CDR3. The chain combines TRDV1 with TRDJ1, with D unresolved. V was pared by 1 base and J by 0 bases, with 9 bases between. CDR3 length: 15 residues. The germline V gene has CDR1 TSWWSYY and CDR2 QGS. CDR3: CALGEPGGYTDKLIF. DNA for the CDR3: TGTGCTCTTGGGGAACCTGGAGGGTACACCGATAAACTCATCTTT.

This clone was seen only a few times. The chain couples TRDV1 to TRDJ1; D is tentatively TRDD2 or TRDD3 (7 bases each). CDR3 length: 19 residues. With 3 bases removed from V and 0 bases from J, the gap between germline ends came to 23 bases. CDR1 TSWWSYY and CDR2 QGS come from the germline V gene. The CDR3 sequence is CALGDRSYVGGPYTDKLIF. CDR3 bases: TGTGCTCTTGGGGACCGTTCCTACGTTGGGGGACCCTACACCGATAAACTCATCTTT.

The V call is TRDV1, the J call TRDJ1; D not resolved. V lost 1 base and J 2 bases, leaving 11 bases between the germline ends. This CDR3 spans 15 amino acids. Germline assignment: CDR1 TSWWSYY and CDR2 QGS. The CDR3 loop reads CALGEPPHLTDKLIF. The CDR3 region has the DNA TGTGCTCTTGGGGAACCCCCCCATTTAACCGATAAACTCATCTTT.

The chain employs TRDV1 and TRDJ1; D possibly corresponds to TRDD3 (6 bases). Germline V gives CDR1 TSWWSYY, CDR2 QGS. The length of the CDR3 is 17 residues. V lost 1 base and J lost 0, with 15 bases in between. CDR3 sequence reads: CALGEPWGEGYTDKLIF. The CDR3 DNA reads as TGTGCTCTTGGGGAACCCTGGGGCGAGGGGTACACCGATAAACTCATCTTT.

V gene TRDV1 combines with J gene TRDJ1; D not resolved. V lost 2 bases, J lost 0 bases, and 22 bases lay in between. From germline, CDR1 is TSWWSYY and CDR2 QGS. This CDR3 is 19 amino acids long. This chain's CDR3 is CALGEDPSGLKGYTDKLIF. The DNA of the CDR3 is TGTGCTCTTGGGGAAGACCCCTCGGGACTAAAGGGGTACACCGATAAACTCATCTTT.

The chain links TRDV1 to TRDJ1; tentatively, D is TRDD2 or TRDD3 (5 bases each). CDR1 TSWWSYY and CDR2 QGS come from the germline V gene. Trimming removed 4 bases from V and 0 bases from J, with 27 bases in between. This CDR3 has 20 residues. The CDR3 coding sequence is TGTGCTCTTGGGGTACTTACTTCATCCTATGTGGGGACATACACCGATAAACTCATCTTT. Its translation is CALGVLTSSYVGTYTDKLIF.

This clone was recorded a few times. The gene calls are TRDV1 and TRDJ1, with TRDD2 matching 8 bases. J was trimmed by 0 bases and V by 0 bases; bases with no gene match: 18. The CDR3 covers 21 residues. The V gene's germline CDR1 is TSWWSYY and CDR2 QGS. The CDR3 coding sequence is TGTGCTCTTGGGGAACTAAGGGCCTTCCTATGGCCAGGGGACTACACCGATAAACTCATCTTT. It is translated as CALGELRAFLWPGDYTDKLIF.

The chain combines TRDV1 with TRDJ1, with D perhaps matching TRDD2 (5 bases). From germline, CDR1 is TSWWSYY and CDR2 QGS. The CDR3 covers 14 residues. The CDR3 loop is CALALRGYTDKLIF. The CDR3 DNA sequence: TGTGCCCTGGCCCTACGAGGATACACCGATAAACTCATCTTT.

This clone has just a few counts. The chain couples TRDV1 to TRDJ1; tentative D call: TRDD3 (6 bases). V gave up 1 base and J gave up 0 bases, with 30 bases separating them. The CDR3 is made up of 22 amino acids. Germline assignment: CDR1 TSWWSYY and CDR2 QGS. The CDR3 region has the DNA TGTGCTCTTGGGGAACGGACAACTTTCACTGACCGGGGATTTCCGTACACCGATAAACTCATCTTT. Protein product: CALGERTTFTDRGFPYTDKLIF.

This clone has a handful of counts. The chain carries TRDV1 and TRDJ1; D perhaps matches TRDD3 (6 bases). This CDR3 comprises 21 residues. The V end lost 9 bases, the J end lost 0 bases, and 35 bases lay between the germline ends. CDR1 is TSWWSYY, CDR2 QGS, per germline. The CDR3 nucleotides are TGTGCTCTGGGACGAACGGAGCTCTGTACTGGGCCCCACCTGTACACCGATAAACTCATCTTT. It specifies CALGRTELCTGPHLYTDKLIF.

The chain recombines TRDV1 with TRDJ1; 12 nucleotides align to TRDD3. The CDR3 runs 24 residues. After removal of 6 bases from V and 0 bases from J, the junction contained 29 bases not matched to a gene. Germline-derived CDR1 and CDR2 are TSWWSYY and QGS. This chain's CDR3 is CALGTQSPSYALLGDTLYTDKLIF. CDR3 sequence (DNA): TGTGCTCTTGGTACTCAGTCACCTTCCTACGCCTTACTGGGGGATACTTTGTACACCGATAAACTCATCTTT.